The 27 T cell receptor beta chains presented below share a single source sample, sequenced in a study of cytomegalovirus exposure and HLA in healthy donors. Primers for the PCR totalled 60 Vbeta and 13 Jbeta. Sequencing was performed with immunoSEQ multiplex PCR; in TCRdb, only in-frame clones are kept and a portion is missing. The data hold about 160,000 clones, with roughly 80% observed a single time. The sample taken for sequencing was PBMCs. The receptors were gathered from a man aged 50-60 years in good health and CMV-seropositive.

V is TRBV7-3 and J is TRBJ2-2; TRBD2 is a possible D gene (5 bases). CDR3 size: 14 residues. CDR1 is SGHTA and CDR2 is FQGTGA in the germline V gene. Trimming shortened V by 7 bases and J by 0 bases, and 9 bases separated the two germline ends. The CDR3 spells CASTVLANTGELFF. CDR3 bases: TGTGCCAGCACGGTACTAGCGAACACCGGGGAGCTGTTTTTT. Full variable domain (missing parts from reference TRBV7-3 and TRBJ2-2): GAGVSQTPSNKVTEKGKYVELRCDPISGHTALYWYRQSLGQGPEFLIYFQGTGAADDSGLPNDRFFAVRPEGSVSTLKIQRTERGDSAVYLCASTVLANTGELFFGEGSRLTVL.

The chain links TRBV5-5 to TRBJ1-6; 10 bases match TRBD1. The V segment lost 3 bases and the J segment 7 bases; nucleotides outside the gene matches: 4. This CDR3 spans 15 amino acids. Germline V lookup: CDR1 SGHKS, CDR2 YYEKEE (reference sequence). DNA of the CDR3: TGTGCCAGCAGCTGGGGGACAGGGGTAAATTCACCCCTCCACTTT. Translating gives CASSWGTGVNSPLHF.

The rearrangement joins TRBV9 to TRBJ1-1, with D possibly TRBD1 on 5 matching bases. The CDR3 covers 15 residues. CDR1 and CDR2 (germline): SGDLS, YYNGEE. Between the trimmed V and J ends, which lost 4 bases and 4 bases, there was a span of 17 bases. CDR3 sequence (DNA): TGTGCCAGCAGCTGGAGCGGGGCGCTGGGCACTGAAGCTTTCTTT. Residues: CASSWSGALGTEAFF.

The chain employs TRBV5-1 and TRBJ2-1; D perhaps matches TRBD2 (5 bases). V shed 0 bases and J shed 8 bases, with 12 bases lying between them. CDR3 length: 14 amino acids. CDR1 is SGHRS and CDR2 is YFSETQ in the germline V gene. CDR3 protein: CASSLVLSGDEQFF. In DNA, the CDR3 is TGCGCCAGCAGCTTGGTCTTGTCCGGGGATGAGCAGTTCTTC. Drawing the rest from reference TRBV5-1 and TRBJ2-1, the complete variable domain is KAGVTQTPRYLIKTRGQQVTLSCSPISGHRSVSWYQQTPGQGLQFLFEYFSETQRNKGNFPGRFSGRQFSNSRSEMNVSTLELGDSALYLCASSLVLSGDEQFFGPGTRLTVL.

The chain carries TRBV6-1 and TRBJ1-5; D possibly corresponds to TRBD1 (5 bases). The germline CDR1 and CDR2 sequences are MNHNS and SASEGT. V lost 8 bases and J 9 bases, leaving 20 bases between the germline ends. This CDR3 contains 14 residues. CDR3 bases: TGTGCCAGCTCCCTGGAGGGGCGCGCTTGGCCCCAGCATTTT. This sequence encodes CASSLEGRAWPQHF.

The V and J genes are TRBV9 and TRBJ1-1; 8 bases are shared with TRBD1. CDR1 and CDR2 (germline): SGDLS, YYNGEE. V shed 3 bases and J 12 bases; nucleotides not matched to a gene: 13. There are 14 residues in the CDR3. The chain's CDR3 is CASSGRGAGGGTFF. CDR3 in DNA: TGTGCCAGCAGCGGCCGGGGGGCAGGGGGCGGAACTTTCTTT.

The V call is TRBV4-3, the J call TRBJ2-1; 8 bases line up with TRBD1. Germline V lookup: CDR1 LGHNA, CDR2 YSLEER. The CDR3 covers 15 residues. With 1 base clipped from V and 4 bases from J, the junction kept 3 bases outside the gene matches. The CDR3 DNA is TGCGCCAGCAGCCAAGTTGGACAGGGATACAATGAGCAGTTCTTC. This gives the protein CASSQVGQGYNEQFF.

The rearrangement uses TRBV4-3 and TRBJ2-2, with TRBD2 matching 10 bases. Germline trimming cut 0 bases from V and 1 base from J; bases unmatched to any gene: 11. The V gene's germline CDR1 is LGHNA and CDR2 YSLEER. The CDR3 runs 20 residues. The CDR3 here is CASSQDRVAGGLRNTGELFF. As DNA, the CDR3 is TGCGCCAGCAGCCAAGATAGGGTAGCGGGGGGTTTACGGAACACCGGGGAGCTGTTTTTT.

CDR3 sequence: CASSLPRSGGLTGELFF. CDR3 nucleotides: TGTGCCAGCAGCCTCCCCAGGAGCGGGGGGCTTACCGGGGAGCTGTTTTTT. This chain connects TRBV5-8 to TRBJ2-2; TRBD2 agrees at 9 bases. From germline, CDR1 is SGHTS and CDR2 YDEGEE. The CDR3 is made up of 17 amino acids. The V segment lost 4 bases and the J segment 5 bases; nucleotides outside the gene matches: 12.

CDR3 sequence (DNA): TGTGCCAGCAGCGCACGGACAGGGGGCCCCGCAACTAATGAAAAACTGTTTTTT. Residues: CASSARTGGPATNEKLFF. The genes are TRBV14 and TRBJ1-4; 11 nucleotides line up with TRBD1. CDR3 length: 18 residues. V dropped 5 bases and J dropped 0; count of bases not matched to a gene: 8. Germline loops: CDR1 SGHDN, CDR2 FVKESK.

This clone has just one count. The J gene is TRBJ2-5, the V gene TRBV7-8; D perhaps matches TRBD1 (6 bases). Germline assignment: CDR1 SGHVS and CDR2 FQNEAQ. The CDR3 totals 13 residues. V gave up 1 base and J gave up 4 bases, with 7 bases separating them. The CDR3 loop is CASSLVGGETQYF. As DNA, the CDR3 is TGTGCCAGCAGCTTAGTAGGGGGAGAGACCCAGTACTTC.

The chain joins TRBV2 to TRBJ2-2; TRBD2 matches at 8 bases. Germline V CDR1 and CDR2: SNHLY, FYNNEI. The V segment lost 3 bases and the J segment 0 bases; nucleotides outside the gene matches: 6. The CDR3 extends over 17 amino acids. The CDR3 region has the DNA TGTGCCAGCAGTGATTGGCTAGCGGGTTCGAACACCGGGGAGCTGTTTTTT. As protein: CASSDWLAGSNTGELFF.

V usage is TRBV7-2 and J usage is TRBJ2-7; D call uncertain. V lost 5 bases and J lost 5, with 7 bases in between. Germline lookup yields CDR1 SGHTA and CDR2 FQGNSA. The CDR3 loop spans 11 amino acids. In DNA, the CDR3 is TGTGCCAGCAGCCCCCAGAACGAGCAGTACTTC. Translated, it gives CASSPQNEQYF.

The J gene is TRBJ1-2, the V gene TRBV25-1; weak D call: TRBD1 (6 bases). The CDR3 extends over 14 amino acids. V gave up 4 bases and J gave up 5 bases, with 14 bases separating them. Germline V CDR1 and CDR2: MGHDK, SYGVNS. The CDR3 DNA follows: TGTGCCAGCAGTGCCAGGGGATTTGGGTATGGCTACACCTTC. The encoded protein is CASSARGFGYGYTF.

The rearrangement links TRBV29-1 to TRBJ1-5; D not resolved. The CDR3 covers 14 residues. V was cut by 5 bases and J by 1 base, with 12 bases left in between. In germline, CDR1 is SQVTM, CDR2 ANQGSEA. DNA for the CDR3: TGCAGCGTTCTGGCAGGAGGGAGCAATCAGCCCCAGCATTTT. It translates to CSVLAGGSNQPQHF.

This sequence joins TRBV18 and TRBJ2-7, with 7 positions matching TRBD2. CDR1 is KGHSH, CDR2 LQKENI, per germline. V lost 3 bases to trimming and J lost 6 bases; unmatched junction nucleotides: 8. The CDR3 is 14 residues long. CDR3 amino acids: CASSPTGGKIEQYF. CDR3 DNA: TGTGCCAGCTCACCGACGGGGGGAAAAATCGAGCAGTACTTC. The whole variable domain, filled in from reference TRBV18 and TRBJ2-7, reads NAGVMQNPRHLVRRRGQEARLRCSPMKGHSHVYWYRQLPEEGLKFMVYLQKENIIDESGMPKERFSAEFPKEGPSILRIQQVVRGDSAAYFCASSPTGGKIEQYFGPGTRLTVT.

The chain combines TRBV20-1 with TRBJ1-2; no reliable D call. The germline gives CDR1 DFQATT, CDR2 SNEGSKA (reference sequence). V was cut by 6 bases and J by 6 bases, with 11 bases left in between. The CDR3 sequence is 11 residues long. In DNA form, the CDR3 reads TGCAGTGCCAACCCCGCGGATGGCTACACCTTC. Encoded protein: CSANPADGYTF.

The CDR3 is CASSPRLAGATEKLFF. Written as DNA, the CDR3 is TGTGCCAGCAGCCCACGTCTAGCGGGGGCGACTGAAAAACTGTTTTTT. This sequence joins TRBV7-8 and TRBJ1-4; the D gene is possibly TRBD1 (6 bases). The V gene lost 5 bases and the J gene lost 7 bases, with 20 bases spanning the gap. Germline V gives CDR1 SGHVS, CDR2 FQNEAQ. The CDR3 is 16 residues long.

This clone was recorded once. V and J are TRBV5-6 and TRBJ2-2; the match to TRBD1 covers 7 bases. V lost 5 bases and J lost 3; bases outside the gene matches: 10. From germline, CDR1 is SGHDT and CDR2 YYEEEE. This CDR3 region has 16 residues. In DNA form, the CDR3 reads TGTGCCAGCAGTTATGACAGGGCAGCTTACACCGGGGAGCTGTTTTTT. This encodes CASSYDRAAYTGELFF.

The V gene is TRBV18, the J gene TRBJ2-3; perhaps TRBD2 as D (6 bases). Germline CDR1 is KGHSH and CDR2 is LQKENI. The germline V and J ends were trimmed by 3 bases and 2 bases, with 12 bases remaining between them. This CDR3 is built from 15 residues. CDR3 nucleotide sequence: TGTGCCAGCTCACCCACCGGGACTCACACAGATACGCAGTATTTT. Residues: CASSPTGTHTDTQYF.

V and J are TRBV4-2 and TRBJ2-5; tentative D call: TRBD1 (5 bases). The J call may be faulty, since TRBJ2-7 better matches the DNA end. This CDR3 has 16 residues. Germline values: CDR1 LGHNA, CDR2 YNFKEQ. The CDR3 is CASSQDGGASSYEQYF. The CDR3 nucleotides read TGTGCCAGCAGCCAAGATGGTGGGGCCTCATCCTACGAGCAGTACTTC.

This rearrangement joins TRBV18 to TRBJ1-1; 10 nucleotides match TRBD1. Germline CDR1 reads KGHSH; CDR2 reads LQKENI. V lost 6 bases to trimming and J lost 2 bases; unmatched junction nucleotides: 9. CDR3 size: 16 residues. Here the CDR3 reads CASSLGTGATNTEAFF. The CDR3 DNA is TGTGCCAGCTCGCTCGGGACAGGGGCTACCAACACTGAAGCTTTCTTT.

The chain carries TRBV11-2 and TRBJ2-1; maybe TRBD2 (5 bases). This CDR3 comprises 15 residues. Germline V gene sequence: CDR1 SGHAT, CDR2 FQNNGV. The V gene lost 5 bases and the J gene lost 0 bases, with 11 bases spanning the gap. The CDR3 reads CASSQSSGSYNEQFF. The CDR3 DNA sequence: TGTGCCAGCAGCCAATCCAGCGGCTCCTACAATGAGCAGTTCTTC.

The chain joins TRBV7-2 to TRBJ2-5; 8 bases match TRBD2. With 5 bases clipped from V and 1 base from J, the junction kept 6 bases outside the gene matches. Germline CDR1 SGHTA, CDR2 FQGNSA. The CDR3 runs to 15 residues. This CDR3 is CASSLRGGPQETQYF. CDR3 in DNA: TGTGCCAGCAGCCTCCGGGGGGGGCCCCAAGAGACCCAGTACTTC.

The V gene is TRBV5-1, the J gene TRBJ2-3; the D gene is possibly TRBD2 (6 bases). The CDR3 contains 16 residues. CDR1 SGHRS and CDR2 YFSETQ come from the germline V gene. The V end was cut by 4 bases, the J end by 0 bases, with 15 bases between. The CDR3 bases are TGCGCCAGCAGCGGGATTAGCGGAATCAGCACAGATACGCAGTATTTT. Translation gives CASSGISGISTDTQYF.

This clone was observed once. V and J are TRBV5-1 and TRBJ2-1; 10 bases align to TRBD1. V lost 2 bases, J lost 8 bases, and 7 bases stayed unmatched. In germline, CDR1 is SGHRS, CDR2 YFSETQ. The CDR3 is 15 residues long. In nucleotides, the CDR3 is TGCGCCAGCAGCTTCAGGGACAGGGGCGTCCATGAGCAGTTCTTC. It is translated as CASSFRDRGVHEQFF.

This clone showed up just once. The chain uses TRBV27 and TRBJ1-1; no clear D. The germline V gene has CDR1 MNHEY and CDR2 SMNVEV (reference sequence). V lost 5 bases, J lost 0 bases, and 10 bases lay in between. This CDR3 is 14 amino acids long. The CDR3: CASSPDGLNTEAFF. DNA for the CDR3: TGTGCCAGCAGTCCCGACGGGTTGAACACTGAAGCTTTCTTT.